This TCR beta chain was recorded in a study of T cells in Graves' hyperthyroidism and ophthalmopathy (dated by TCRdb to the late 2010s). With respect to the entire study: Peripheral blood samples were taken at the time of initial diagnosis, prior to any treatment. To identify TCR V-J signatures that set the groups apart, the researchers used a discovery cohort of 90 to 100 patients, made up of 43 with Graves' ophthalmopathy and 55 to 65 with stable Graves' hyperthyroidism. Whether ophthalmopathy could be predicted prospectively was tested in an independent validation cohort made up of under 20 hyperthyroidism patients plus 17 patients who later progressed to ophthalmopathy. The 100 discovery patients were divided at random into training and test sets in a 7:3 ratio. In addition, the study compared T-cell repertoires in thyroid tissue and in blood from a handful of Graves' hyperthyroidism patients. Once sampling was done, hyperthyroidism patients were given methimazole at a starting dose of 30 mg daily, whereas ophthalmopathy patients were given high-dose intravenous methylprednisolone. The paper reports TCR Vbeta CDR3 sequencing of 135 peripheral blood samples: under 45 ophthalmopathy, under 80 hyperthyroidism and around 17 progressor patients. The full study reports these points: In cross-validation, a model built on a 13 V-J signature told ophthalmopathy apart from stable hyperthyroidism with less than 90% sensitivity and about 81% specificity, and in testing the same model reached 80%/75%. No statistical method was used to set the sample size in advance, and investigators knew the group allocation. In validation, the model predicted progression to ophthalmopathy with approximately 70% sensitivity and 72% to 75% specificity, a median of approximately 6.5 months before onset. Most expanded thyroid clonotypes (frequency above 0.001) were also detected in blood, a finding suggesting that blood repertoires may reflect thyroid immune responses.

Hyperthyroidism patients were newly diagnosed, with disease duration under 2 months, and aged 18 to 65 years. Any patient with an uncontrolled infection, another autoimmune disease, pregnancy or lactation was excluded. Diagnoses were established on the basis of clinical symptoms, serum thyroxine and TRAb, thyroid ultrasound, and orbital computed tomography. Blood from progressor patients was drawn when they were first diagnosed with hyperthyroidism, before any ophthalmopathy symptoms appeared. Ficoll-Paque density gradient centrifugation was used to isolate PBMCs from about 9 ml of fresh peripheral blood. Progressor patients were initially diagnosed with Graves' hyperthyroidism and developed ophthalmopathy during follow-up. Total RNA was extracted with Trizol reagent, and quality was checked on an Agilent 2100 Bioanalyzer. This clonotype came up a few times. Its antigen target is currently unknown. Nothing much larger sits one base from this clone, and base qualities are not available.

The TCR beta CDR3 regions were amplified from RNA transcripts. The first round of RT-PCR for the TCR CDR3 was performed with the HTBI primer set and the Qiagen OneStep RT-PCR kit. The libraries were constructed in a second round of multiplex PCR and then size-selected and purified. The libraries were sequenced on an Illumina HiSeq2000 using paired-end 100 bp reads. The paper's processing steps were these. SOAPnuke was used to process the raw data, removing reads that contained adapters or uncalled bases, had a mean Phred below 15, or lacked an exact match to the constant primer or identifier. COPE v1.2.5 was used to merge high-quality paired reads, and clonotypes were defined as unique nucleotide sequences. MiTCR v1.1 was used to align clonotypes to the IMGT TRBV, TRBD and TRBJ reference segments. The analysis was restricted to V-J combinations with a frequency above 0.0001, which together covered about 99% of the repertoires. A TCS score was defined as the ratio of F50 (clonal expansion) to E x V (chaos), with BLOSUM62-based TCRdist applied between CDR3 peptides within each V-J. Welch's t-statistics and random forest reduced 514 V-J features to roughly 13, which were used in a naive Bayes classifier (R e1071). TCRdb itself trimmed the public reads at Q25 with fastp, ran MiXCR and retained productive beta chains. Rows merge per CDR3 protein into single entries with the most common DNA and genes. For this entry, the V and J calls and clone size follow TCRdb and not the study's own pipeline. The sample contains 130,000 or so distinct CDR3 sequences, roughly a fifth of them found a single time. Together, the top ten hold about 70% of the sample.

This receptor was taken from a woman aged 50 to 60 with Graves' hyperthyroidism that later progressed to Graves' ophthalmopathy. The material sequenced was blood.

CDR3 loop: CASSVEGNYGYTF. In nucleotide form, the sequence is TGTGCCAGCAGCGTAGAGGGGAACTATGGCTACACCTTC. The rearranged chain carries TRBV9 and TRBJ1-2, and TRBD1 may be the D gene, going by 5 matching bases. From the germline V gene, CDR1 is SGDLS and CDR2 is YYNGEE. Trimming costs V 0 bases and J 2 bases, and their ends lie 5 bases apart. The CDR3 covers 13 residues, taking in both the cysteine and the phenylalanine. Only the CDR3 DNA is retained, 39 bases long and in frame from the first base.